This TCR beta chain was sequenced for a study of blood T cell repertoires in COVID-19. Looking at the study overall: Samples taken during acute and convalescent COVID-19 were collected in the United States, Italy and Spain. PBMCs, B-cell-depleted T cells, or T cells provided the cDNA or gDNA that made up the material.

Trimming shortened V by 5 bases and J by 1 base, and 10 bases separated the two germline ends. Germline loops: CDR1 MRHNA, CDR2 SNTAGT. The CDR3 consists of 14 residues. How the authors handled the data: Counts of nucleated cells, estimated from reference gene primer amplification, were obtained. The table came from immunoSEQ multiplex PCR; TCRdb's copy has only in-frame clones and leaves some out. D and trimming were read from the DNA, whereas the V and J calls and clone size are those reported in that table. The sample has about 130,000 clones, roughly 69% seen once; the top ten hold approximately 2%.

The sequence came from a woman in her 70s with acute or convalescent COVID-19. V gene TRBV6-4 combines with J gene TRBJ2-3, with a tentative D call TRBD2 (5 bases). The sample taken for sequencing was peripheral blood. The CDR3 region has the DNA TGTGCCAGCAGTCCTAGCTCCCGCACAGATACGCAGTATTTT. Its protein is CASSPSSRTDTQYF.